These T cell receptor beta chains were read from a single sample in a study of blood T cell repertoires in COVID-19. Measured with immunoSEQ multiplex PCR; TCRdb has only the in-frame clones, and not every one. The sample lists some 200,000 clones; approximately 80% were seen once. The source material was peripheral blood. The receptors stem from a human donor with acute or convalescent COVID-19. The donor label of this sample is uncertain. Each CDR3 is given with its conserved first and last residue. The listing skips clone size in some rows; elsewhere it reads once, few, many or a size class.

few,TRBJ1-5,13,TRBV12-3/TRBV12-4,CASSLSGNQPQHF
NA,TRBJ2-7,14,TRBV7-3,CASSSSGLLWEQYF
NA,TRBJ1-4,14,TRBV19,CASSPFGQREKLFF
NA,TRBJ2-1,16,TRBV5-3,CARSLLPAADYNEQFF
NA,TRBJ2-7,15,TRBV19,CASSTPGGGHYEQYF
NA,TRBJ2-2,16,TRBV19,CASSITSGRATGELFF
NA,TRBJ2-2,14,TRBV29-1,CSVDRGLNTGELFF
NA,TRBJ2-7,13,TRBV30,CAWSVLASGEQYF
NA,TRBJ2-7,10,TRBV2,CASMSYEQYF
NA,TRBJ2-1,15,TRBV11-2,CASSKLKSSYNEQFF
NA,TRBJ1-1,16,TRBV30,CAWSVLWTPGDTEAFF
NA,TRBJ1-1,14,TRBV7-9,CASSPQGMNTEAFF
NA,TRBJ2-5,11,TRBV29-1,CSVEPEETQYF
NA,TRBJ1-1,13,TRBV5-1,CASSLAGGGEAFF
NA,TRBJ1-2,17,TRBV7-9,CASSLLGQGDKGYGYTF
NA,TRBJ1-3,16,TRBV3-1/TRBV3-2,CASSQKLHPSGNTIYF
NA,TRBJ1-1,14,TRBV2,CASSLQGAYTEAFF
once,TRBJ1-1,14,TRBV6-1,CASRRGQKNTEAFF
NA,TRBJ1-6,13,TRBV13,CASRDRVGSPLHF
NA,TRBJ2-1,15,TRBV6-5,CASMRSSGSYNEQFF
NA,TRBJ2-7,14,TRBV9,CASSVDGSTYEQYF
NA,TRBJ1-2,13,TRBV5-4,CASSLGGAWSYTF
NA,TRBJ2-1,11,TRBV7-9,CASSNSGTQFF
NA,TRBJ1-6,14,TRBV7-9,CASSLVGRNSPLHF
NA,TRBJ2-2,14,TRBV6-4,CASRRDSYTGELFF
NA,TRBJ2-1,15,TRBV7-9,CASSLRVADYNEQFF
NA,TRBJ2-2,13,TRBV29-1,CSVTRGTTGELFF
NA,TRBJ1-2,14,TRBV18,CASSPLSSNYGYTF
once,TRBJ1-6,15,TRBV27,CASSLSRQVISPLHF
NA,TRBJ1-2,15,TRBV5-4,CASSLGGGYFLGYTF
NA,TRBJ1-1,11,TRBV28,CASSFGGGGFF
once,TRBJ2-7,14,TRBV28,CASSTERGAYEQYF
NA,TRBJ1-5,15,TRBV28,CASSTTGGGNQPQHF
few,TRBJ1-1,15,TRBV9,CASSVVPSPNTEAFF
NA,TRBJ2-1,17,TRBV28,CASNSVASGSRYNEQFF
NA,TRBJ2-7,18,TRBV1,CTSSPGGQGDRSSYEQYF
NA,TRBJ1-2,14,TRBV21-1,CASSGGRELYGYTF
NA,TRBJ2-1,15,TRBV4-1,CASSQALAGVNEQFF
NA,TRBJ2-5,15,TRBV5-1,CASSHRVPHQETQYF
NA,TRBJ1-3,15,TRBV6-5,CASSYSGTGEYTIYF
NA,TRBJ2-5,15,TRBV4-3,CASSQARTAQETQYF
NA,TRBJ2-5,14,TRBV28,CASSRQGDAETQYF
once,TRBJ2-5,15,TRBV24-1,CATSAASGYQETQYF
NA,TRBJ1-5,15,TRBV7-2,CASSLQVGEGQGQHF
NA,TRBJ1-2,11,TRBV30,CAWSVREGYTF
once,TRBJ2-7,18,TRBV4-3,CASSQDRELAGGSYEQYF
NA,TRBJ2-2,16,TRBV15,CATSRDRGRVTGELFF
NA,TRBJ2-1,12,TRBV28,CASSIQGNEQFF
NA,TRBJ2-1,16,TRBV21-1,CASSKRFSGIYNEQFF
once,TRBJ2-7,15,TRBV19,CASSIDTGGIYEQYF
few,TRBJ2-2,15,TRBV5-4,CASRSGTINTGELFF
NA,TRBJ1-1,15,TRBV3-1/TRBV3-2,CASSQWRGGNTEAFF